This paragraph covers one T cell receptor beta chain sequence. It has no known antigen specificity. The record has no base qualities; no much larger clone is one base away. The data derive from a study of blood T cell repertoires in COVID-19 (dated by TCRdb to the early 2020s). Turning to the overall study: Collaborator samples came from the United States, Italy and Spain and covered acute and convalescent phases of COVID-19. The material from the prospective study consisted of cDNA or gDNA derived from T cells, B-cell-depleted T cells, or PBMCs. The dataset comprised deeply sampled blood TCRbeta repertoires from subjects exposed to, actively infected with, or recovered from COVID-19. The repertoires were made available in a free public database intended to serve as a resource for research on the immune response to SARS-CoV-2. The samples were drawn from the first 160 participants of the ongoing ImmuneRACE study and from 950 to 1,500 subjects provided by 6 global collaborators. Sample metadata almost always included a de-identified subject ID, COVID-19 status, age in years and sex. Where HLA class I and class II types were available, the types were taken from metadata supplied by the sample provider, not from assay-based typing.

Each collaborating institution followed its own protocols to collect whole blood in K2EDTA tubes. For TCRbeta analysis, collaborators shipped samples as frozen whole blood, isolated PBMCs, or DNA extracted from either of those sample types. TCRbeta CDR3 regions were amplified from genomic DNA using the immunoSEQ Assay, a bias-controlled multiplex PCR. The published analysis was carried out like this. Within the assay, amplification of reference gene primers was used to estimate how many nucleated cells each sample contained. To quantify the absolute abundance of each unique TCRbeta CDR3 rearrangement, sequence reads were collapsed and filtered. For each sample, productive Simpson clonality was calculated as the square root of Simpson's diversity index over productive rearrangements. Here the immuneACCESS table is served through TCRdb, limited to in-frame sequences with V and J called. Missing clones are a known gap in these copies; in checked studies unresolved V genes cover under half, and the rest lacks a known reason. The DNA gave D and trimming, while V, J and clone size come from that table. This sample has approximately 250,000 clones in its table, and 83% of those were observed once. The ten largest make up less than 6.5% of the sample.

For this chain, trimming is 2 bases at the V end and 7 bases at the J end, and the number of junction bases without a gene match is 5. Taken from cysteine to phenylalanine, the CDR3 has 16 residues. Only the CDR3 part of the read is kept: 48 bases, read in frame from the first base. Sequences MDHEN (CDR1) and SYDVKM (CDR2) are obtained from the germline V gene. Beyond this particular receptor, the publication reports: Clinical and demographic metadata were provided uncurated, with the amount varying by source and participant.

The TCR comes from a human donor in a cohort sampled during active COVID-19. The chain is encoded by TRBV28 joined to TRBJ1-6; 10 of the junction bases match TRBD1. Material: peripheral blood. Read as DNA, the sequence is TGTGCCAGCAGTTTAATTTTGGGACAGGGGAATTCACCCCTCCACTTT. It translates to CASSLILGQGNSPLHF.